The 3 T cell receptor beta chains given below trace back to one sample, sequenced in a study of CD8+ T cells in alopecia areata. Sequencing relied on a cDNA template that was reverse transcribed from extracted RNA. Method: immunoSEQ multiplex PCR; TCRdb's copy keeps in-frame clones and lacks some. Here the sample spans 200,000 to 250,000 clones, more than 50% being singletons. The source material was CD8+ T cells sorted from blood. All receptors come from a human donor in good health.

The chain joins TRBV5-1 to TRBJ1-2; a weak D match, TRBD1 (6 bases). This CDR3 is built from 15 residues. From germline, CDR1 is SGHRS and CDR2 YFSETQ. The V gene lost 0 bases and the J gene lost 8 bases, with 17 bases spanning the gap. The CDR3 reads CASSLAPARGGGYTF. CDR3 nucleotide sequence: TGCGCCAGCAGCTTGGCCCCCGCCAGAGGGGGAGGCTACACCTTC.

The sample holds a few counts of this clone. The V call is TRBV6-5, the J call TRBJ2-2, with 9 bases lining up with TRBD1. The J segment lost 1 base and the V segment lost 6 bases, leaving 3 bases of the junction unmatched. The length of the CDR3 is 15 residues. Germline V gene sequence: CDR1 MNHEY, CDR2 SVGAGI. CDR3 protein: CASSPGQGNTGELFF. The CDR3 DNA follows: TGTGCCAGCAGCCCGGGACAGGGGAACACCGGGGAGCTGTTTTTT.

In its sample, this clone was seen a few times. The CDR3 DNA is TGTGCCAGCAGTTTATCTGGTACCAGGGAGCCCCAGTACTTC. Protein product: CASSLSGTREPQYF. The gene calls are TRBV27 and TRBJ2-5; D assignment may be TRBD1 or TRBD2 (5 bases each). The CDR3 is 14 residues long. The V and J ends lost 0 bases and 9 bases respectively, with 14 bases between them. In germline, CDR1 is MNHEY, CDR2 SMNVEV (reference sequence).